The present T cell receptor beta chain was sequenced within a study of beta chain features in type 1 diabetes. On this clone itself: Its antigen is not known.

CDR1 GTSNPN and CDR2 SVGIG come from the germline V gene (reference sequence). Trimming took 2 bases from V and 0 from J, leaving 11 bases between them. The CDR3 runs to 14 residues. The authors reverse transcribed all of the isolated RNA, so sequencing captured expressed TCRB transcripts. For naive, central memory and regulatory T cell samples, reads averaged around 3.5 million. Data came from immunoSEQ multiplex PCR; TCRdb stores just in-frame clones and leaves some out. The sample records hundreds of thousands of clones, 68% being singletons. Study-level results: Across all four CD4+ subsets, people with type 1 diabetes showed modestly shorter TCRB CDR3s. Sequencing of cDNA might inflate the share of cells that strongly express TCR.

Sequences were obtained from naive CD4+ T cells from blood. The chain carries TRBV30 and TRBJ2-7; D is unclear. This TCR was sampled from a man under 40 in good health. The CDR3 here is CAWSQQRNSYEQYF. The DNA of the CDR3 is TGTGCCTGGAGTCAACAGCGAAACTCCTACGAGCAGTACTTC.